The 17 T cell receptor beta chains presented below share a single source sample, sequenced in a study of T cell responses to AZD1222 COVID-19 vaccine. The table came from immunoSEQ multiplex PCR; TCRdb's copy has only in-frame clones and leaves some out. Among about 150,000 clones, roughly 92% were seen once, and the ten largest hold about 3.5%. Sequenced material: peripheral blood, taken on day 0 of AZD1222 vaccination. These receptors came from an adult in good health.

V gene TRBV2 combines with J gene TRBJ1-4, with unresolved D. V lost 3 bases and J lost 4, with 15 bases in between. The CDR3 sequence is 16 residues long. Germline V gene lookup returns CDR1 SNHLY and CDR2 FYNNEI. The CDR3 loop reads CASSDQSWGINEKLFF. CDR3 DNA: TGTGCCAGCAGTGACCAGTCTTGGGGAATTAATGAAAAACTGTTTTTT.

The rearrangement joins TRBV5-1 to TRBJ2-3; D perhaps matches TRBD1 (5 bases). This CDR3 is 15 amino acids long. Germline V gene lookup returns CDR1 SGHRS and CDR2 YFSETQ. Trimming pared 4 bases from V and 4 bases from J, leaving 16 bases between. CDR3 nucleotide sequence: TGCGCCAGCAGCGGTGGTAGGGGCAGGGCAGATACGCAGTATTTT. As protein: CASSGGRGRADTQYF. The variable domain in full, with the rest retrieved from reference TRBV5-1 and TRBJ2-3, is KAGVTQTPRYLIKTRGQQVTLSCSPISGHRSVSWYQQTPGQGLQFLFEYFSETQRNKGNFPGRFSGRQFSNSRSEMNVSTLELGDSALYLCASSGGRGRADTQYFGPGTRLTVL.

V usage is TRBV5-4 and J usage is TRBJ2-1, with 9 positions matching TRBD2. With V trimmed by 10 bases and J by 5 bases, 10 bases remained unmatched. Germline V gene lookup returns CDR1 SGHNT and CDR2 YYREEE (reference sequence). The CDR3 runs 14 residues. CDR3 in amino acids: CAYRPSGDHNEQFF. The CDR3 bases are TGTGCCTACCGCCCTAGCGGGGACCACAATGAGCAGTTCTTC.

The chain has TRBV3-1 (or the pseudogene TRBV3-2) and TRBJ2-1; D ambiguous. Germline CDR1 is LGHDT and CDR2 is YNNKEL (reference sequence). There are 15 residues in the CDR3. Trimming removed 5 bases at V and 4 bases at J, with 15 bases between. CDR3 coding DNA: TGTGCCAGCAGCATCACGGCAGGAACTTACAATGAGCAGTTCTTC. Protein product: CASSITAGTYNEQFF.

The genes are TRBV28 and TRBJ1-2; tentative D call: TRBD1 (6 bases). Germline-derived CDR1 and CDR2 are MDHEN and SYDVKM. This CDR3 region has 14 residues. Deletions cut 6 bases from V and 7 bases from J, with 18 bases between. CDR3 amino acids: CASSYPGGGGGYTF. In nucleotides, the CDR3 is TGTGCCAGCAGCTACCCGGGGGGCGGAGGTGGCTACACCTTC.

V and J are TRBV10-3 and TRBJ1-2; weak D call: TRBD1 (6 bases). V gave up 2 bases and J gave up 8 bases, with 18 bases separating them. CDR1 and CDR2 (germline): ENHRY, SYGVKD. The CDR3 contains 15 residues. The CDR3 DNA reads TGTGCCATCAGTGAGCAGGGGCCCCAAGGAGAGGGCTACACCTTC. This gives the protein CAISEQGPQGEGYTF.

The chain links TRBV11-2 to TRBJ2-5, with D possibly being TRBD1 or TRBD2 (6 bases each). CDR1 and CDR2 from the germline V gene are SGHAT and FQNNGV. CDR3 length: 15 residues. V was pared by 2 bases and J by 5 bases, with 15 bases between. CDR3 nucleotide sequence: TGTGCCAGCAGCTTAAGAGGGGGGCGCAGGGAGACCCAGTACTTC. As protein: CASSLRGGRRETQYF.

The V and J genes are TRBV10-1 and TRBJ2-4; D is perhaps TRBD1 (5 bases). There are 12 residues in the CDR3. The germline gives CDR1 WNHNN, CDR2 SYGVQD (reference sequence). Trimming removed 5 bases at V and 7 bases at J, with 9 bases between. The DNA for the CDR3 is TGCGCCAGCAGTCCAGGGTTTAACATTCAGTACTTC. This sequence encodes CASSPGFNIQYF.

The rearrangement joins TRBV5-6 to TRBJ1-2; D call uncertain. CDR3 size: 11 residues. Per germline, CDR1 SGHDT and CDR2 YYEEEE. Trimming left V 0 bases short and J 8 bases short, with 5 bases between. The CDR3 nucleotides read TGTGCCAGCAGCTTGGGGGGAGGCTACACCTTC. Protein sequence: CASSLGGGYTF. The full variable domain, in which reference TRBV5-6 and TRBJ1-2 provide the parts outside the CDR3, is DAGVTQSPTHLIKTRGQQVTLRCSPKSGHDTVSWYQQALGQGPQFIFQYYEEEERQRGNFPDRFSGHQFPNYSSELNVNALLLGDSALYLCASSLGGGYTFGSGTRLTVV.

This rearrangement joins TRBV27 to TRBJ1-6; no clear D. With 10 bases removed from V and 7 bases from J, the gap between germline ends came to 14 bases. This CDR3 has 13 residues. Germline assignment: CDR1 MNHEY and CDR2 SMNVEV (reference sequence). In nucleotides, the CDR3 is TGTGCCACAGCGGGTCGGCAGAATTCACCCCTCCACTTT. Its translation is CATAGRQNSPLHF.

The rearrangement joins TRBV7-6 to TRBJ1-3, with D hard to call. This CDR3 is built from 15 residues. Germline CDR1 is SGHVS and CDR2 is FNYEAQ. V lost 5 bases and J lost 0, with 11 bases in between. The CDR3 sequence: CASSTLTSSGNTIYF. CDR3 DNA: TGTGCCAGCAGCACCCTGACCAGCTCTGGAAACACCATATATTTT.

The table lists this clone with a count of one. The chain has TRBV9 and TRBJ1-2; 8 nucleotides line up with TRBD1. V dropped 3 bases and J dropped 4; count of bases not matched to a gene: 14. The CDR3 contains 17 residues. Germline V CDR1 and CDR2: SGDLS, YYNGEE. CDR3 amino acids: CASSGDVSGGGPYGYTF. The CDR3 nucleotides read TGTGCCAGCAGCGGAGACGTATCAGGGGGCGGACCCTATGGCTACACCTTC.

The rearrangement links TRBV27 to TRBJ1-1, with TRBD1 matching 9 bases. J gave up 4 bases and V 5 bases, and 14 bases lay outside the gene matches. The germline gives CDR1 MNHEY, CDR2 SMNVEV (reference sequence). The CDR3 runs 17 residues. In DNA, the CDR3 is TGTGCCAGCAGTCCCCGACTCGCGACAGGGGGTGGCACTGAAGCTTTCTTT. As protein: CASSPRLATGGGTEAFF.

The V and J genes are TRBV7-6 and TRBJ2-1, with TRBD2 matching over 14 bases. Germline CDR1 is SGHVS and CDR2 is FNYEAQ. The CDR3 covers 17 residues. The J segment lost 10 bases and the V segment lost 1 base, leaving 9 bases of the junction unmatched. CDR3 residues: CASSLGGLAGVQREQFF. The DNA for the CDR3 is TGTGCCAGCAGCTTAGGGGGACTAGCGGGAGTTCAGCGAGAGCAGTTCTTC.

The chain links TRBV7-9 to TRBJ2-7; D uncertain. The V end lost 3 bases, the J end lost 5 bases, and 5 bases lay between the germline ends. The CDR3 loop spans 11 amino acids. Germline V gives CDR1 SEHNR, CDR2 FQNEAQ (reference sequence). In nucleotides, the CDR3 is TGTGCCAGCAGCTTTATGAACGAGCAGTACTTC. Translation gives CASSFMNEQYF.

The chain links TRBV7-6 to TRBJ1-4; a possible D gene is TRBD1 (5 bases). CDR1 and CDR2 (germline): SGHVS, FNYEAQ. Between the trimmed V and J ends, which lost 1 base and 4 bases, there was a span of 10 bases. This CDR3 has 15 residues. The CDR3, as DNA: TGTGCCAGCAGCTTAGGGCAGGGAGTTAATGAAAAACTGTTTTTT. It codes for CASSLGQGVNEKLFF.

The DNA of the CDR3 is TGTGCCTTCTCTCGGTTGGGGGGTGATGGCGGGGAGCTGTTTTTT. This sequence encodes CAFSRLGGDGGELFF. The chain has TRBV27 and TRBJ2-2; TRBD2 might be the D (6 bases). V was shortened by 11 bases and J by 7 bases, with 23 bases between the two germline ends. Germline CDR1 is MNHEY and CDR2 is SMNVEV (reference sequence). The length of the CDR3 is 15 residues.